What follows describes a single T cell receptor beta chain. Its antigen is unidentified. This record belongs to a study of T cell responses to AZD1222 COVID-19 vaccine. Study details: Samples with a second dose at about 4 or about 12 weeks were pooled together. Study-level results: Spike-specific TCR breadth and depth went up after people got two AZD1222 doses.

Using immunoSEQ multiplex PCR, the repertoire was profiled, and TCRdb retains in-frame clones only, with some absent. The sample has more than 50,000 clones, about 89% seen once; the top ten hold just under 2%. CDR1 is MDHEN, CDR2 SYDVKM, per germline. This CDR3 region has 14 residues. V was pared by 9 bases and J by 2 bases, with 14 bases between. The chain couples TRBV28 to TRBJ1-5, with D possibly matching TRBD1 (6 bases). The clonotype was recovered from an adult in good health. Here the sequenced sample was peripheral blood, taken on day 0 of AZD1222 vaccination. The DNA of the CDR3 is TGTGCCAGTGTAAGAGGGGGAGGCAATCAGCCCCAGCATTTT. This encodes CASVRGGGNQPQHF.